A single sample is the source of the 15 T cell receptor beta chains below, sequenced in a study of CD8+ T cells in alopecia areata. Reverse transcription of extracted RNA yielded cDNA, which provided the sequencing template. TCRdb's copy holds only in-frame clones and misses some; the assay was immunoSEQ multiplex PCR. The table shows about 200,000 clones, with 50% to 60% occurring only once. As to treatment: oral pan-JAK inhibitor, 5-10 mg twice daily. The material was CD4+ T cells sorted from blood, obtained at week 4, from a patient treated with tofacitinib. Receptors originate from a human donor with alopecia areata.

This clone appeared a few times. The chain recombines TRBV29-1 with TRBJ2-3; 8 nucleotides align to TRBD1. This CDR3 contains 14 residues. The V and J ends lost 4 bases and 4 bases, in that order; junction bases with no gene match: 7. Germline V CDR1 and CDR2: SQVTM, ANQGSEA. The CDR3 coding sequence is TGCAGCGTTGGGGCCGAGACAGGGGCAGATACGCAGTATTTT. Translating it yields CSVGAETGADTQYF.

The chain joins TRBV5-4 to TRBJ2-3, with TRBD1 matching over 8 bases. The CDR3 covers 15 residues. With 4 bases clipped from V and 3 bases from J, the junction kept 7 bases outside the gene matches. Germline CDR1 is SGHNT and CDR2 is YYREEE (reference sequence). CDR3 amino acids: CASSRRDRITDTQYF. For the CDR3, the DNA is TGTGCCAGCAGCCGCCGGGACAGGATAACAGATACGCAGTATTTT.

The V gene is TRBV30, the J gene TRBJ1-2; perhaps TRBD1 as D (5 bases). Trimming removed 0 bases from V and 8 bases from J, with 10 bases in between. Germline lookup yields CDR1 GTSNPN and CDR2 SVGIG (reference sequence). The CDR3 is made up of 12 amino acids. The CDR3 spells CAWSVTGGGYTF. Written as DNA, the CDR3 is TGTGCCTGGAGTGTAACAGGAGGGGGCTACACCTTC.

The rearrangement joins TRBV15 to TRBJ1-6; 7 nucleotides line up with TRBD1. This CDR3 spans 14 amino acids. Trimming took 6 bases from V and 7 from J; bases not matched to a gene: 6. Germline lookup yields CDR1 LNHNV and CDR2 YYDKDF (reference sequence). The DNA for the CDR3 is TGTGCCACCAGTACGACAGGGTACAATTCACCCCTCCACTTT. As protein: CATSTTGYNSPLHF.

This clone occurred a few times. At one end the junction does not follow the germline gene, possibly because of a read error. The gene calls are TRBV5-1 and TRBJ2-4, with D possibly matching TRBD1 (6 bases). The CDR3 sequence is 13 residues long. The germline gives CDR1 SGHRS, CDR2 YFSETQ. The CDR3 here is CASSLEVGATLFF. The DNA for the CDR3 is TGCGCCAGCAGCTTGGAGGTGGGGGCCACACTCTTCTTC.

The table lists this clone with a few counts. This chain joins TRBV30 and TRBJ1-5, with D unclear. The V gene lost 0 bases and the J gene lost 5 bases, with 8 bases spanning the gap. CDR3 length: 13 residues. From germline, CDR1 is GTSNPN and CDR2 SVGIG (reference sequence). The CDR3 DNA is TGTGCCTGGAGTGTACTGGGGTATCAGCCCCAGCATTTT. Encoded protein: CAWSVLGYQPQHF.

The chain recombines TRBV6-1 with TRBJ2-2; a possible D gene is TRBD1 (6 bases). The length of the CDR3 is 17 residues. V lost 1 base, J lost 0 bases, and 12 bases lay in between. Germline values: CDR1 MNHNS, CDR2 SASEGT. The CDR3 spells CASSEGVRTANTGELFF. CDR3 nucleotide sequence: TGTGCCAGCAGTGAAGGTGTGAGGACAGCGAACACCGGGGAGCTGTTTTTT.

The genes are TRBV6-5 and TRBJ1-2; D remains unclear. Per germline, CDR1 MNHEY and CDR2 SVGAGI. V lost 4 bases to trimming and J lost 5 bases, with 11 bases between them. This CDR3 is 13 amino acids long. The DNA for the CDR3 is TGTGCCAGCAGTTCTCCGGGCGGTTATGGCTACACCTTC. This codes for CASSSPGGYGYTF.

This clone showed up just a few times. This chain links TRBV5-8 with TRBJ1-2; D perhaps matches TRBD1 (5 bases). The germline CDR1 and CDR2 sequences are SGHTS and YDEGEE. This CDR3 contains 13 residues. Trimming removed 4 bases at V and 0 bases at J, with 7 bases between. CDR3 sequence (DNA): TGTGCCAGCAGCCCGGACACTAACTATGGCTACACCTTC. Its translation: CASSPDTNYGYTF.

The gene calls are TRBV11-2 and TRBJ2-1; tentatively, D is TRBD2 (5 bases). In germline, CDR1 is SGHAT, CDR2 FQNNGV. The CDR3 has 13 residues. The V end was cut by 1 base, the J end by 10 bases, with 11 bases between. CDR3 sequence: CASSLGRTGEQFF. The DNA of the CDR3 is TGTGCCAGCAGCTTAGGCCGGACTGGAGAGCAGTTCTTC.

This clone was recorded a few times. The genes are TRBV19 and TRBJ1-2; 7 nucleotides line up with TRBD1. Trimming removed 6 bases from V and 2 bases from J; junction bases left unmatched: 6. CDR3 length: 14 residues. CDR1 is LNHDA and CDR2 is SQIVND in the germline V gene (reference sequence). The CDR3 here is CASSPGTANYGYTF. The CDR3 DNA reads as TGTGCCAGTAGCCCCGGGACAGCCAACTATGGCTACACCTTC.

This clone was counted only a few times. In DNA, the CDR3 is TGTGCCTGGAGTCCCCCTGGAAATCTACATTCACCCCTCCACTTT. Protein: CAWSPPGNLHSPLHF. This chain connects TRBV30 to TRBJ1-6; D gene ambiguous. Trimming cost V 2 bases and J 8 bases, with 16 bases left between them. The CDR3 sequence is 15 residues long. CDR1 GTSNPN and CDR2 SVGIG come from the germline V gene (reference sequence).

The chain employs TRBV29-1 and TRBJ2-3; TRBD2 aligns across 11 bases. The germline V gene encodes CDR1 SQVTM and CDR2 ANQGSEA. Losses at the gene ends were 3 bases for V and 5 bases for J; bases not matched to a gene: 10. CDR3 length: 16 residues. In DNA form, the CDR3 reads TGCAGCGTTGAGACTGGTAGCGGGGGGGCAGGAGATACGCAGTATTTT. Protein: CSVETGSGGAGDTQYF.

V gene TRBV30 combines with J gene TRBJ1-1; D unclear. Trimming shortened V by 4 bases and J by 4 bases, and 7 bases separated the two germline ends. Germline V gene sequence: CDR1 GTSNPN, CDR2 SVGIG (reference sequence). This CDR3 is 11 amino acids long. The CDR3 DNA sequence: TGTGCCTGGATGTCAGTCACTGAAGCTTTCTTT. Translation: CAWMSVTEAFF.

The chain uses TRBV30 and TRBJ2-3; maybe TRBD2 (5 bases). The CDR3 sequence is 12 residues long. Germline assignment: CDR1 GTSNPN and CDR2 SVGIG (reference sequence). The V end was cut by 3 bases, the J end by 5 bases, with 9 bases between. The CDR3 spells CAWSVEGDTQYF. CDR3 DNA: TGTGCCTGGAGCGTCGAGGGAGATACGCAGTATTTT. The full variable domain, completed using reference TRBV30 and TRBJ2-3, is SQTIHQWPATLVQPVGSPLSLECTVEGTSNPNLYWYRQAAGRGLQLLFYSVGIGQISSEVPQNLSASRPQDRQFILSSKKLLLSDSGFYLCAWSVEGDTQYFGPGTRLTVL.